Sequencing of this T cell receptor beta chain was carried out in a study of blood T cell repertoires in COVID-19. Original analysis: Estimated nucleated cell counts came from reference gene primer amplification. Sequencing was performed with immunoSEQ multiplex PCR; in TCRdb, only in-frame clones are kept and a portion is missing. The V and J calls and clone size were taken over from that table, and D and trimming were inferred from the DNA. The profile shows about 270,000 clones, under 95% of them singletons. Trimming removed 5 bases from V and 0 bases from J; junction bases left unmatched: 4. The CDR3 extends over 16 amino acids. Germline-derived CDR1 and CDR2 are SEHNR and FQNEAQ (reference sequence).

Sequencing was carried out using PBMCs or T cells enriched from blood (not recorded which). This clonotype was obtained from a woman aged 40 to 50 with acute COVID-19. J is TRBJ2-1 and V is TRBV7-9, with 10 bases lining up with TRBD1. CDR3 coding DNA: TGTGCCAGCAGCCCTCGACAGGGGGCCTCCTACAATGAGCAGTTCTTC. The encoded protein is CASSPRQGASYNEQFF.